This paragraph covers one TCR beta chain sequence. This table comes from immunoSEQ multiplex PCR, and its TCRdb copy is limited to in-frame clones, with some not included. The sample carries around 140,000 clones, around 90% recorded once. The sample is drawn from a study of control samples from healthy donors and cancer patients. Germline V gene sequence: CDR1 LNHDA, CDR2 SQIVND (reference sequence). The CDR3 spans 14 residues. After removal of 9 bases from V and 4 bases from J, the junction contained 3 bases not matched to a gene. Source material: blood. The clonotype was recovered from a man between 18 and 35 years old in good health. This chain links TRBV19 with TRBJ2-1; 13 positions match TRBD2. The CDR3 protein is CARRTSGGYNEQFF. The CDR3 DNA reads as TGTGCCAGAAGGACTAGCGGGGGATACAATGAGCAGTTCTTC.